Here is one T cell receptor beta chain with its context. Its binding antigen is unknown. Per-nucleotide qualities are absent, and no much larger clonotype sits a single base away. This entry is derived from a study of T cell responses to AZD1222 COVID-19 vaccine (dated by TCRdb to about 2021). Regarding the research as a whole: TCR sequencing was performed for 230 to 250 trial participants, of whom about 200 were given two doses of AZD1222 and some 26 were given two doses of MenACWY control vaccine. Enrollment into the trials was organized by age into subgroups of 18-55, 56-69 and 70-plus years, and those subgroups contained about 160, 30 and 59 TCR-sequenced participants, respectively. Study-wide findings and limitations: Conclusions about previously exposed vaccinees are limited because only six or seven AZD1222 recipients were SARS-CoV-2 seropositive at baseline. Nearly half of unique spike-specific TCRs reportedly recognized epitopes outside regions mutated in the B.1.351 and B.1.1.7 variants. Vaccine-associated CD4 TCRs spanned the whole spike protein, with dominant responses in regions 160-218 and 743-854. After two AZD1222 doses, both the breadth and the depth of spike-specific TCRs were significantly higher than at day 0 and than in MenACWY recipients. Because no day 14 peak-response samples were available, the repertoires could be characterized only after the peak T cell response. The 56-69-year group was small, and its depth increase did not reach significance, likely because of low power. Most participants were white British and females outnumbered males, and the authors suggested that clonal diversity may have been underestimated.

The time point label on this specimen signifies: about 28 days (+/-7) after the second vaccine dose. AZD1222 recipients whose second dose came at about 4 weeks and those whose second dose came at about 12 weeks were combined into one group, since spike-specific TCR depth and breadth did not differ between the two schedules. Vaccinee samples were obtained from the UK trials COV001 and COV002, which included a single-blind randomized controlled phase 2/3 trial of AZD1222 (ChAdOx1 nCoV-19) in healthy adults. Trial participant PBMC samples were collected at day 0 and day 28 after the second dose for TCRbeta chain sequencing. The CDR3 regions of human TCRbeta chains were subjected to immunosequencing. Per the authors' processing: Repertoire TCRs were checked for matches against a reference library of SARS-CoV-2-specific TCRs that had been generated using the MIRA antigen-specificity platform. Breadth was defined as the fraction of unique TCRs that were SARS-CoV-2-associated. Depth was defined as the fraction of total T cells that were SARS-CoV-2-associated. Using the MIRA data, each spike-specific TCR was assigned both to the spike region to which the TCR was reactive and to a CD4 or CD8 class. Log10-transformed breadth and depth values were compared by one-way ANOVA with Sidak's multiple comparisons tests. TCRdb re-hosts the immuneACCESS table, in-frame sequences only. Its copies lack some clones; in the studies checked, an unresolved V gene accounts for under half of them, and the cause for the rest is not known. For V, J and clone size, that table is used; D and trimming come from the DNA. The sample table lists more than 85,000 clones, about four fifths of them with a count of one. Clones ranked in the top ten supply approximately 15% of the sample.

The TCR sequence derives from an adult who received the AZD1222 COVID-19 vaccine. The specimen was peripheral blood, collected 28 days after the second AZD1222 dose.

The encoded CDR3 is CASQGGQGTTEAFF. The DNA sequence reads TGTGCCAGTCAGGGCGGACAGGGGACCACTGAAGCTTTCTTT. The V and J genes are TRBV19 and TRBJ1-1; TRBD1 aligns with 9 central bases. From the cysteine through the phenylalanine, the CDR3 covers 14 amino acids. Only the CDR3 region is kept as DNA, spanning 42 bases read in frame from base 1. The germline V end is reduced by 8 bases and the J end by 4 bases; junction bases left unmatched: 8. The germline V gene (reference sequence) gives CDR1 as LNHDA and CDR2 as SQIVND.